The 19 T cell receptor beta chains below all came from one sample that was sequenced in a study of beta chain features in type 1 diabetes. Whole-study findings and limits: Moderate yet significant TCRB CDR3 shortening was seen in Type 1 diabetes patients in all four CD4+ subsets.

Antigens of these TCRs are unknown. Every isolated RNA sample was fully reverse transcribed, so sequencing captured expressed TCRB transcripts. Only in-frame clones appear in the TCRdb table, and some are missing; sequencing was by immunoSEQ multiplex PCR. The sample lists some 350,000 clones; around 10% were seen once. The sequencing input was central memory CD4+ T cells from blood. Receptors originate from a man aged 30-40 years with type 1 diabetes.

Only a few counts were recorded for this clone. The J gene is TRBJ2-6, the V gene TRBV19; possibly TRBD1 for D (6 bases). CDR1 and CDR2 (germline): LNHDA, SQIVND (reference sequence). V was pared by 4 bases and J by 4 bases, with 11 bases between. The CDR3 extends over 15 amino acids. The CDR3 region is CASSTQGSGANVLTF. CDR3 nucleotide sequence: TGTGCCAGTAGTACTCAGGGGTCGGGGGCCAACGTCCTGACTTTC. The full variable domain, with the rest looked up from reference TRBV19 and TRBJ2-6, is DGGITQSPKYLFRKEGQNVTLSCEQNLNHDAMYWYRQDPGQGLRLIYYSQIVNDFQKGDIAEGYSVSREKKESFPLTVTSAQKNPTAFYLCASSTQGSGANVLTFGAGSRLTVL.

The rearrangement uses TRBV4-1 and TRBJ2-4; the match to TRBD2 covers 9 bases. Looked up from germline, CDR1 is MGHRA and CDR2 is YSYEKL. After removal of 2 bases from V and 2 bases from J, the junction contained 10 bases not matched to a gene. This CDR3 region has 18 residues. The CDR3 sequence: CASSQFILAGASKNIQYF. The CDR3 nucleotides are TGCGCCAGCAGCCAATTCATCTTAGCGGGAGCGTCCAAAAACATTCAGTACTTC.

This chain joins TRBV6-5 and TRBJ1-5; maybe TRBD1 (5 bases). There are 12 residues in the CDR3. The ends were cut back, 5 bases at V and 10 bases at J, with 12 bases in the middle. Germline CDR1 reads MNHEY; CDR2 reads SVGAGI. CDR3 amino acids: CASSRGQAPQHF. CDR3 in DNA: TGTGCCAGCAGTAGGGGTCAGGCACCCCAGCATTTT.

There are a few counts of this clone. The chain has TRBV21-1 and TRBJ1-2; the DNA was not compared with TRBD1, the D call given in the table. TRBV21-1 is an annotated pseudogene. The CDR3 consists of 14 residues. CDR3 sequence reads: CASSIRTGDYGYTF. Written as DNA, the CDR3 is TGTGCCAGCAGCATCCGGACAGGGGACTATGGCTACACCTTC.

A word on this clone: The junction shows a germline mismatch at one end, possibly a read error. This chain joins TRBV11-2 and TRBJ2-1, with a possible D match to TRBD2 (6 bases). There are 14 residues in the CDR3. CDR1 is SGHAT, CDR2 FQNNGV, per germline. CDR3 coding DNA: TGCGCCAGCAGCCAAGAGCGCTCCGGGAGAGAGCAGTTCTTC. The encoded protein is CASSQERSGREQFF.

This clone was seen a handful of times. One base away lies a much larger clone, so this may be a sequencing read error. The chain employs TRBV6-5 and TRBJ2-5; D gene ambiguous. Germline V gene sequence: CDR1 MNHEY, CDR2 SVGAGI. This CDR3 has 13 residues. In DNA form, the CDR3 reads TGTGCCGGCAGTAAGGTCGAAGGAGAGACCCAGTACTTC. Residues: CAGSKVEGETQYF.

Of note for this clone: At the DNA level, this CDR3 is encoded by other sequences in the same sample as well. CDR3 nucleotides: TGTGCCAGCAGTTTATGGGGAGAAGAGACCCAGTACTTC. This sequence encodes CASSLWGEETQYF. The V and J genes are TRBV27 and TRBJ2-5; maybe TRBD2 (5 bases). CDR3 length: 13 residues. Trimming cost V 1 base and J 3 bases, with 6 bases left between them. Germline V gene lookup returns CDR1 MNHEY and CDR2 SMNVEV (reference sequence).

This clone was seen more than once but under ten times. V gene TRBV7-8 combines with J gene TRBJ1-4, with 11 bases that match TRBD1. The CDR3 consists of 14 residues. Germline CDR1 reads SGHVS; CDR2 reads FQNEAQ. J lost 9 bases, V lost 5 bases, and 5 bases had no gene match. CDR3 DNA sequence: TGTGCCAGCAGCCCTGGACAGGGGGCCAAAAAACTGTTTTTT. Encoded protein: CASSPGQGAKKLFF. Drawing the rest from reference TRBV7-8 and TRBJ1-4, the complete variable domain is GAGVSQSPRYKVAKRGQDVALRCDPISGHVSLFWYQQALGQGPEFLTYFQNEAQLDKSGLPSDRFFAERPEGSVSTLKIQRTQQEDSAVYLCASSPGQGAKKLFFGSGTQLSVL.

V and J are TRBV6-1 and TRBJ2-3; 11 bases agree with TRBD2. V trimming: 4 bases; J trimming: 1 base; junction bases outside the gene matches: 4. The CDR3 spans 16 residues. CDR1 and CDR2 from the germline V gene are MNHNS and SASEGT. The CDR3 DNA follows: TGTGCCAGCAGTGGGGGACTAGCGGCGGGCACAGATACGCAGTATTTT. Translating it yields CASSGGLAAGTDTQYF.

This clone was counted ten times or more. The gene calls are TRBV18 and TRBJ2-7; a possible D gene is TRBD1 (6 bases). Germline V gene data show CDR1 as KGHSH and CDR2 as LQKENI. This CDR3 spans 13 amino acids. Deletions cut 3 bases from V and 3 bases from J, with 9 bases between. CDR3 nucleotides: TGTGCCAGCTCACCTGGACAGAACTACGAGCAGTACTTC. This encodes CASSPGQNYEQYF.

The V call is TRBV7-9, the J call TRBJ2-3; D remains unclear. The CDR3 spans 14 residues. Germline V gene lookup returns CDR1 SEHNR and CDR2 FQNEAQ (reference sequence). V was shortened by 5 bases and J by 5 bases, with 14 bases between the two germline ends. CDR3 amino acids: CASSLQFSGDTQYF. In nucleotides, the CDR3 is TGTGCCAGCAGCCTGCAGTTTTCGGGAGATACGCAGTATTTT.

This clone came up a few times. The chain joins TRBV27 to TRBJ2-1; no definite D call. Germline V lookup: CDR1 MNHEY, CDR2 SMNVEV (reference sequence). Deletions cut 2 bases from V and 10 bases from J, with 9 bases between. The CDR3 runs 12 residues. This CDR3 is CASSLRGGEQFF. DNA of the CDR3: TGTGCCAGCAGTTTACGAGGCGGCGAGCAGTTCTTC.

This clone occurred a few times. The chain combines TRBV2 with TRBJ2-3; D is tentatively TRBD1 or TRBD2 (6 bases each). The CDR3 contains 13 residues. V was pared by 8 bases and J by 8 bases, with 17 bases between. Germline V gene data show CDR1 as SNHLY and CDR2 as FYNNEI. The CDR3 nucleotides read TGTGCCAGCGTCTCAGGGGAGGTAGCTACGCAGTATTTT. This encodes CASVSGEVATQYF.

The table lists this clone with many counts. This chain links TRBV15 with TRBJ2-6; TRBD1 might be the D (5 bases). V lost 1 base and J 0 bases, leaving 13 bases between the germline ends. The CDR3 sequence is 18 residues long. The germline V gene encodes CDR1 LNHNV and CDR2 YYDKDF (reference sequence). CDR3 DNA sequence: TGTGCCACCAGCAGAGGAGACAGCTTCAGCTCTGGGGCCAACGTCCTGACTTTC. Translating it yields CATSRGDSFSSGANVLTF.

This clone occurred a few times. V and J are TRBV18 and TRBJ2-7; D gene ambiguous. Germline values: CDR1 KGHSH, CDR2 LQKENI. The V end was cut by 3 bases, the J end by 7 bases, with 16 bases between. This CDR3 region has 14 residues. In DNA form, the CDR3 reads TGTGCCAGCTCACCGGTTATGGGGATGGGGGAGCAGTACTTC. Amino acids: CASSPVMGMGEQYF.

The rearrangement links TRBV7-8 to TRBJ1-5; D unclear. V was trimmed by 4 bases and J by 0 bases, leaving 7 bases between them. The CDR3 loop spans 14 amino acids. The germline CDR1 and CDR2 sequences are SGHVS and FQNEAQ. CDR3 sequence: CASSSTASNQPQHF. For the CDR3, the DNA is TGTGCCAGCAGCTCTACAGCTAGCAATCAGCCCCAGCATTTT.

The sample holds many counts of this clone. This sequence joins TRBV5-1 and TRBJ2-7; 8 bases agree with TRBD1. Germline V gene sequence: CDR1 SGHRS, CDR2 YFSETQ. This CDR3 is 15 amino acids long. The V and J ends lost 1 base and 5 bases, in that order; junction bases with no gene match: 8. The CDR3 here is CASSLIETGDHEQYF. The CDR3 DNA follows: TGCGCCAGCAGCTTGATAGAGACAGGGGACCACGAGCAGTACTTC.

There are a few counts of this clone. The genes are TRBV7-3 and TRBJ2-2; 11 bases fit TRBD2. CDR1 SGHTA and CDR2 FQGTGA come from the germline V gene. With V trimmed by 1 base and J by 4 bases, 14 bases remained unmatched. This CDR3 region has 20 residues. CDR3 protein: CASSLSGAIVTSGSTGELFF. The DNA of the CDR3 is TGTGCCAGCAGCTTAAGTGGCGCTATCGTCACTAGCGGGAGCACCGGGGAGCTGTTTTTT.

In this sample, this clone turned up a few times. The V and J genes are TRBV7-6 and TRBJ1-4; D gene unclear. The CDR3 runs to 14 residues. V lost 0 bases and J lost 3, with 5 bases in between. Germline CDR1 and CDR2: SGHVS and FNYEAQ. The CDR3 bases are TGTGCCAGCAGCTTAGCCCCCGCTAATGAAAAACTGTTTTTT. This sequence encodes CASSLAPANEKLFF.